What follows describes a single T cell receptor (beta chain). Its antigen is not identified. Staff drew around 10 milliliters of peripheral blood from each donor. This record comes from a study of blood T cells in healthy people across ages. The study, taken as a whole, reports: Naive T cell percentage strongly correlated with TCR beta diversity.

Germline CDR1 ENHRY, CDR2 SYGVKD. The J segment lost 5 bases and the V segment lost 0 bases, leaving 4 bases of the junction unmatched. This CDR3 region has 17 residues. Combining a sample-barcoded 5' primer with a J-beta primer mix, a second PCR ran for 7 to 11 cycles. One entry per CDR3 protein results from TCRdb running MiXCR on the 5' RACE reads. The table records hundreds of thousands of distinct CDR3 sequences, about 62% of them present only once. The sequencing sample was made of blood. This sequence originates from a young man in good health. The chain employs TRBV10-3 and TRBJ2-1, with 13 bases fitting TRBD2. Here the CDR3 DNA reads TGTGCCATCAGTGAGTCGACCGGGACTAGCGGGGACAATGAGCAGTTCTTC. It specifies CAISESTGTSGDNEQFF.